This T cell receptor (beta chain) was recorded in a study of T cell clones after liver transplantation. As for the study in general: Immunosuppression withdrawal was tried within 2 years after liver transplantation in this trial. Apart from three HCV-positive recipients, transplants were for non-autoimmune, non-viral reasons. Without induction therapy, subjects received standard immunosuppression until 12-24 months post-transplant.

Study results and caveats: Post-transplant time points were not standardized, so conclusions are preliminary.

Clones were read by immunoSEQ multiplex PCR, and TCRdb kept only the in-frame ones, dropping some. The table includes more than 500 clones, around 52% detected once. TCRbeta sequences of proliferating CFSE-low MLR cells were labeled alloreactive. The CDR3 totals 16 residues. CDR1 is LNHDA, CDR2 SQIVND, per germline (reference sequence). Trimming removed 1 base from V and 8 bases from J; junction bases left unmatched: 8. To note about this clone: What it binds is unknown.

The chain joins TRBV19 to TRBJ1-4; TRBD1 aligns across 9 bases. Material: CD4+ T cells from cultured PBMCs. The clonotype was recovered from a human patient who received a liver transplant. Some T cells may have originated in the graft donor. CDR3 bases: TGTGCCAGTAGTATAGGGACAGGGGCCGGAGAAGAAAAACTGTTTTTT. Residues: CASSIGTGAGEEKLFF.